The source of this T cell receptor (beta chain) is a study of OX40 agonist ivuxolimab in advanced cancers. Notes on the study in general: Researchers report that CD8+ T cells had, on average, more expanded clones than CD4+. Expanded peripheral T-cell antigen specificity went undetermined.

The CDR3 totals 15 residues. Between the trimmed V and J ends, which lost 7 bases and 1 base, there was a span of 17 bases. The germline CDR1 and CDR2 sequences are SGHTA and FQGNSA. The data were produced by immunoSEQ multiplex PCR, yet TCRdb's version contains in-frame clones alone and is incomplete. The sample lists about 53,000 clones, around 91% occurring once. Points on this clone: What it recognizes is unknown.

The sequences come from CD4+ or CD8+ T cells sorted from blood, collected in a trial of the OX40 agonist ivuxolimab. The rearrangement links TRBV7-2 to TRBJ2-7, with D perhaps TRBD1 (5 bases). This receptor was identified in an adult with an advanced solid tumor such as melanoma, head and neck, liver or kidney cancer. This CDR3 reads CASNTQDTRSYEQYF. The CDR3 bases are TGTGCCAGCAACACACAGGACACCCGGTCCTACGAGCAGTACTTC.